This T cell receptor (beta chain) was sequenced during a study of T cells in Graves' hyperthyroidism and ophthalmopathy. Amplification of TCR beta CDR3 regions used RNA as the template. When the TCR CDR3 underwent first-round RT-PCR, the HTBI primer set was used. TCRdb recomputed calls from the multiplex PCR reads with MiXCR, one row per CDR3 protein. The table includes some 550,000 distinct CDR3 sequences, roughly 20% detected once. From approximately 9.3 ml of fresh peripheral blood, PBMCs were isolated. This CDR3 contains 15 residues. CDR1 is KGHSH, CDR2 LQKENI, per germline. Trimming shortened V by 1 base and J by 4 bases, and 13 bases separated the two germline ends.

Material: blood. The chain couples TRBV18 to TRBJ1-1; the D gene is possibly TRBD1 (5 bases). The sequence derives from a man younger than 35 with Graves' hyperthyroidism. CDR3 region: CASSPQGPKSTEAFF. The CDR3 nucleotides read TGTGCCAGCTCACCACAGGGACCCAAGAGCACTGAAGCTTTCTTT.